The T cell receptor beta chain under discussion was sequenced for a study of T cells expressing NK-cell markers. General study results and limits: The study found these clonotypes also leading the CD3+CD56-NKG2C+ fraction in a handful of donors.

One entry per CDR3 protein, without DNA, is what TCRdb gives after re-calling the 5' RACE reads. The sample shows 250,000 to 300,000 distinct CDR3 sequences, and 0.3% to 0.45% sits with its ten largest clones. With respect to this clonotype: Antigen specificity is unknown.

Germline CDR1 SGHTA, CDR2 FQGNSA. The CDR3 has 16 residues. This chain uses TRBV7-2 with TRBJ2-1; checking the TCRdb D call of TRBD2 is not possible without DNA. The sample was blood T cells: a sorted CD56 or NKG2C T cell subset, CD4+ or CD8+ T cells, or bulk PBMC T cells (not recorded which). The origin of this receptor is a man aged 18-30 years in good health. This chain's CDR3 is CASRQKPGLEDNEQFF.